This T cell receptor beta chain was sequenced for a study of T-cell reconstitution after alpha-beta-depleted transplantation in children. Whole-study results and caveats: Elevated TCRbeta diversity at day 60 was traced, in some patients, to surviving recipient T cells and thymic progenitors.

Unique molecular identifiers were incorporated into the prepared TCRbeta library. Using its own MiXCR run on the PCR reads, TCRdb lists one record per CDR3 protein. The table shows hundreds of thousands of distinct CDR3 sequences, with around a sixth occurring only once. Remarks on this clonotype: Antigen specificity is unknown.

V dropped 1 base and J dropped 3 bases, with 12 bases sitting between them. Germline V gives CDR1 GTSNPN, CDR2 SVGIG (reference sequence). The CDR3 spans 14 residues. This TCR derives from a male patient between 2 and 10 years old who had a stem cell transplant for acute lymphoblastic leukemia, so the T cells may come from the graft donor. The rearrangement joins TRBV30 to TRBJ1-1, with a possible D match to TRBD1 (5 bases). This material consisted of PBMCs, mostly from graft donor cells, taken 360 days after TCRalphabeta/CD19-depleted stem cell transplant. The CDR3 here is CAWSDSGRYTEAFF. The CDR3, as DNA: TGTGCCTGGAGTGACTCAGGGAGGTACACTGAAGCTTTCTTT.